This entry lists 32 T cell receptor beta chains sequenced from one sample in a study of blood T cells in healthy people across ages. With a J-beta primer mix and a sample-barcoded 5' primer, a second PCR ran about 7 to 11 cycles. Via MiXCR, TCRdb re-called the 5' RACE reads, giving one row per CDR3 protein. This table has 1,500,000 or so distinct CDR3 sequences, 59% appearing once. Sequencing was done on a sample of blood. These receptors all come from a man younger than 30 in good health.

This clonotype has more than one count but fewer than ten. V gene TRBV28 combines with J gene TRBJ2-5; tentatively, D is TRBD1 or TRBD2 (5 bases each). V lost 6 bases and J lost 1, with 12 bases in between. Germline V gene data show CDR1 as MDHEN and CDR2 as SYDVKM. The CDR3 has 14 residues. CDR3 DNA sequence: TGTGCCAGCAGAACAGGAGGTTTCCAAGAGACCCAGTACTTC. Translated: CASRTGGFQETQYF. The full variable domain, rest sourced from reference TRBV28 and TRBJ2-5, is DVKVTQSSRYLVKRTGEKVFLECVQDMDHENMFWYRQDPGLGLRLIYFSYDVKMKEKGDIPEGYSVSREKKERFSLILESASTNQTSMYLCASRTGGFQETQYFGPGTRLLVL.

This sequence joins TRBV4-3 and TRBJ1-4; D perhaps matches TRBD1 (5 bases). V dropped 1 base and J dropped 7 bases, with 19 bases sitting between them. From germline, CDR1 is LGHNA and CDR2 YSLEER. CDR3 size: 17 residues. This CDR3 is CASSQGQTGNVGEKLFF. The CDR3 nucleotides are TGCGCCAGCAGCCAAGGCCAAACAGGTAACGTCGGTGAAAAACTGTTTTTT.

The CDR3 reads CASRATWRETQYF. CDR3 nucleotide sequence: TGTGCCAGCAGGGCAACCTGGAGAGAGACCCAGTACTTC. The chain carries TRBV2 and TRBJ2-7; D is unresolved. TRBJ2-5 matches the DNA end more closely, so the J call is doubtful. The length of the CDR3 is 13 residues. Germline CDR1 SNHLY, CDR2 FYNNEI.

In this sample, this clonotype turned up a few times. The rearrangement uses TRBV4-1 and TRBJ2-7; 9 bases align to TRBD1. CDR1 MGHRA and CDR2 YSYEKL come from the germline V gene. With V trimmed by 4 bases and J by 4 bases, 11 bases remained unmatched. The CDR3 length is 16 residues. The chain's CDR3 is CASSLTRGTGQYEQYF. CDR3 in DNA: TGCGCCAGCAGCCTCACTCGGGGGACAGGGCAGTACGAGCAGTACTTC.

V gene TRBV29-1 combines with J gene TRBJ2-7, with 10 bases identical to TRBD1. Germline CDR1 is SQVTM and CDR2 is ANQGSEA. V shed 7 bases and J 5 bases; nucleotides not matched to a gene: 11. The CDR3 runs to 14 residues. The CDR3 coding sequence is TGCAGCGCCCTATGGGTTGACAGGGGGCACGAGCAGTACTTC. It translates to CSALWVDRGHEQYF.

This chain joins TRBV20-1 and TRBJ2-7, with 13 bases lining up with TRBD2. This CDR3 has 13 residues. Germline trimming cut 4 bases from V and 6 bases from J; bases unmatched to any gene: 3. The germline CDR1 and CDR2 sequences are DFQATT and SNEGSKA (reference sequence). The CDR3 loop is CSATRTSGSEQYF. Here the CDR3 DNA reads TGCAGTGCTACGCGGACTAGCGGGAGCGAGCAGTACTTC.

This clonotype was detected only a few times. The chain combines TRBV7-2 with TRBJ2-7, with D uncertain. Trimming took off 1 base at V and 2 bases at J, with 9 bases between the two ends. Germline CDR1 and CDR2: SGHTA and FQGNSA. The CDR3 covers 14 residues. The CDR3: CASSLGHTAYEQYF. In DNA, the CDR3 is TGTGCCAGCAGCTTAGGCCACACGGCCTACGAGCAGTACTTC.

CDR3 in amino acids: CASSPGQPTEAFF. As DNA, the CDR3 is TGTGCCAGCAGCCCGGGACAGCCGACTGAAGCTTTCTTT. The rearrangement uses TRBV27 and TRBJ1-1; 7 positions match TRBD1. Trimming removed 6 bases from V and 5 bases from J; junction bases left unmatched: 6. Germline CDR1 MNHEY, CDR2 SMNVEV (reference sequence). The length of the CDR3 is 13 residues.

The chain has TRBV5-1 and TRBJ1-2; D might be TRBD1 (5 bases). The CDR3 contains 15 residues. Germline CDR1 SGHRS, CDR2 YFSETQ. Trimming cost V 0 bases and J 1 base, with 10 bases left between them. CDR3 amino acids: CASSLARGLNYGYTF. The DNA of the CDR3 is TGCGCCAGCAGCTTGGCACGGGGCCTTAACTATGGCTACACCTTC.

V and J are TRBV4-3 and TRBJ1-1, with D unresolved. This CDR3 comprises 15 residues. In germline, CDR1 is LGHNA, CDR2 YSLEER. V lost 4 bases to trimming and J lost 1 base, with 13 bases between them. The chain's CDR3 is CASSPLHTGNTEAFF. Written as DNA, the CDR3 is TGCGCCAGCAGCCCACTTCACACGGGGAACACTGAAGCTTTCTTT.

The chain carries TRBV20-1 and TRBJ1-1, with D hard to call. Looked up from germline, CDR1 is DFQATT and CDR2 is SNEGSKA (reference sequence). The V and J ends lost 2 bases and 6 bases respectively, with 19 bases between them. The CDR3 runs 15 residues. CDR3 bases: TGCAGTGCTAGATCGGCGGCCACCCCGAGGCCTGAAGCTTTCTTT. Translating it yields CSARSAATPRPEAFF.

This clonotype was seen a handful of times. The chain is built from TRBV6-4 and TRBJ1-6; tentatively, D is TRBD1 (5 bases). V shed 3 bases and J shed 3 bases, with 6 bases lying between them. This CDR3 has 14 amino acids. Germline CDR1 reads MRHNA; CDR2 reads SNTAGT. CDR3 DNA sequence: TGTGCCAGCAGTGAGGGGGACTATAATTCACCCCTCCACTTT. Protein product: CASSEGDYNSPLHF.

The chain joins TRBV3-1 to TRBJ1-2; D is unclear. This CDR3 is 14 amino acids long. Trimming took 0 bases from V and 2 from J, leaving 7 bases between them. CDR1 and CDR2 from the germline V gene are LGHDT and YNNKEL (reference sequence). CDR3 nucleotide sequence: TGTGCCAGCAGCCAAGATAACCGCAACTATGGCTACACCTTC. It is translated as CASSQDNRNYGYTF.

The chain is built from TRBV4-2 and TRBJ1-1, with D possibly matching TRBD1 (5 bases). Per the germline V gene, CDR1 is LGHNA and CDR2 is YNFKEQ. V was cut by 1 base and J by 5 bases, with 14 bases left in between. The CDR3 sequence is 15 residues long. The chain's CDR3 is CASSQVQGSVTEAFF. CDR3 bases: TGTGCCAGCAGCCAAGTGCAGGGATCGGTAACTGAAGCTTTCTTT.

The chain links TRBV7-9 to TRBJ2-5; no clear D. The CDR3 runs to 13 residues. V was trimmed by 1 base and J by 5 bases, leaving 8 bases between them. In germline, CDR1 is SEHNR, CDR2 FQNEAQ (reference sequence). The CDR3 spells CASSLVSGETQYF. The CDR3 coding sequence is TGTGCCAGCAGCTTAGTGAGTGGGGAGACCCAGTACTTC.

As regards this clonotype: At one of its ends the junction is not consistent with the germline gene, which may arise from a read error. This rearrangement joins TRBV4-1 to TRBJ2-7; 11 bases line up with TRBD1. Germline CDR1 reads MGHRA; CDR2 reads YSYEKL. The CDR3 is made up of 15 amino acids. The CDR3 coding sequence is TGCGCCGGCAGCCATGACGGACAGGGGGCGAACGAGCAGTACTTC. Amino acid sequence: CAGSHDGQGANEQYF.

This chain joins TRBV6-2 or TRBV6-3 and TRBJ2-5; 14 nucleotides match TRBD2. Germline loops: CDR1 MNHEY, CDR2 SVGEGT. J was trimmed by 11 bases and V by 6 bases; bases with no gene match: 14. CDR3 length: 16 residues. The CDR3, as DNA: TGTGCCAGCAGCCCACGACTAGCGGGAGGGGTAAATGAGCAGTACTTC. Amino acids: CASSPRLAGGVNEQYF.

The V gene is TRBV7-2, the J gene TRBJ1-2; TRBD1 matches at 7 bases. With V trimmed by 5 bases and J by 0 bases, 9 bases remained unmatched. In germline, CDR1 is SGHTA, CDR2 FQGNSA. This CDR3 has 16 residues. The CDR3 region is CASSIQPGQPNYGYTF. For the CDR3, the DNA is TGTGCCAGCAGCATCCAACCGGGACAGCCTAACTATGGCTACACCTTC. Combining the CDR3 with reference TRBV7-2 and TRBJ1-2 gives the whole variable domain GAGVSQSPSNKVTEKGKDVELRCDPISGHTALYWYRQSLGQGLEFLIYFQGNSAPDKSGLPSDRFSAERTGGSVSTLTIQRTQQEDSAVYLCASSIQPGQPNYGYTFGSGTRLTVV.

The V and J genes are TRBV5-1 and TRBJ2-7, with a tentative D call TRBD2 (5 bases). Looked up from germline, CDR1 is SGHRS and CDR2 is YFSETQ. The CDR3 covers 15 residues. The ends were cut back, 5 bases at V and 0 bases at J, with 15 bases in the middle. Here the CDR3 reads CASRPEVGSSYEQYF. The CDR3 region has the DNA TGCGCCAGCAGACCTGAGGTAGGGAGCTCCTACGAGCAGTACTTC.

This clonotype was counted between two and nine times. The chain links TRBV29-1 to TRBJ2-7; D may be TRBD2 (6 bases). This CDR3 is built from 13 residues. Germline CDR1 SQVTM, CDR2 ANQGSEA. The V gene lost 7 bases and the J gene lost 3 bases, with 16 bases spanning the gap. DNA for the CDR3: TGCAGCGCTGGCAGGTCCGGGAGCTACGAGCAGTACTTC. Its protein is CSAGRSGSYEQYF.

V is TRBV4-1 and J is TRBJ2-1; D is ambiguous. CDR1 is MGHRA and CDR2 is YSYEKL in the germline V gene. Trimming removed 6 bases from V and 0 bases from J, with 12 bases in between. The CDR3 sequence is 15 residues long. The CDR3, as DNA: TGCGCCAGCAGGGACCTTTCGACCTCCTACAATGAGCAGTTCTTC. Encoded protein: CASRDLSTSYNEQFF.

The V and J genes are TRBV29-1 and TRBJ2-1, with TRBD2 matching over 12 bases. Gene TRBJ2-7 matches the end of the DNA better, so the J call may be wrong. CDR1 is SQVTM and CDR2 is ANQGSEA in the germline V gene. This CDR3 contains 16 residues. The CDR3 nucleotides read TGCAGCGTTGAAGACCGACTAGCGGGAGTCTCTAATGAGCAGTACTTC. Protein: CSVEDRLAGVSNEQYF.

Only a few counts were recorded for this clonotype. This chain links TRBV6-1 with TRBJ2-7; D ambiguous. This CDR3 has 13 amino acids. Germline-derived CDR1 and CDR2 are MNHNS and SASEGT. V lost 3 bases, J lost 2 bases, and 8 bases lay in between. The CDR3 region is CASSDYLAYEQYF. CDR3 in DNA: TGTGCCAGCAGTGACTACCTCGCCTACGAGCAGTACTTC.

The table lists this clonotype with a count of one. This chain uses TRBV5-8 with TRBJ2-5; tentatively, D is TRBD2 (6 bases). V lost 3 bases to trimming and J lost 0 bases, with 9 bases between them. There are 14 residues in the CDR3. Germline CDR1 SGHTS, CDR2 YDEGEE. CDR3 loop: CASSWGDYQETQYF. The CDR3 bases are TGTGCCAGCAGCTGGGGGGACTACCAAGAGACCCAGTACTTC.

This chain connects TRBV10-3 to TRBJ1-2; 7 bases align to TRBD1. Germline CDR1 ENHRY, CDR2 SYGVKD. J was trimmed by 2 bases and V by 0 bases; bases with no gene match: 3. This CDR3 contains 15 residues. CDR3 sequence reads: CAISESETGNYGYTF. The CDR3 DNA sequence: TGTGCCATCAGTGAGTCTGAGACAGGGAACTATGGCTACACCTTC.

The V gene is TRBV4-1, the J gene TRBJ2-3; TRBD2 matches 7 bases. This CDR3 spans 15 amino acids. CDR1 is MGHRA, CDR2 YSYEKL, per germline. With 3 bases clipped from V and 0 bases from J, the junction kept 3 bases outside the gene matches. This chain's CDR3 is CASSHREASTDTQYF. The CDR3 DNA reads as TGCGCCAGCAGCCATCGGGAGGCAAGCACAGATACGCAGTATTTT.

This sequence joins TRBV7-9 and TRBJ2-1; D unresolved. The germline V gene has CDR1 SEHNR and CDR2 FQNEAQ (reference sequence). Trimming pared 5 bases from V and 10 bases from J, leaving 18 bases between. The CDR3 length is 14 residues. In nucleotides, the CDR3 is TGTGCCAGCAGCCCCATTAGTATCCCCAGCGAGCAGTTCTTC. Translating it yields CASSPISIPSEQFF.

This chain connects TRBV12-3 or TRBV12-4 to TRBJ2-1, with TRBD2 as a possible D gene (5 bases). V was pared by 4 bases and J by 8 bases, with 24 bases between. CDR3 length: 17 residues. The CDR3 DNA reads TGTGCCAGCAGTTCAATAAAGCGGATTTCCCCGCGCCATGAGCAGTTCTTC. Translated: CASSSIKRISPRHEQFF.

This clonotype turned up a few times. CDR3 sequence reads: CASSWDLNTEAFF. Written as DNA, the CDR3 is TGTGCCAGCAGCTGGGACCTGAACACTGAAGCTTTCTTT. The chain couples TRBV7-2 to TRBJ1-1, with D perhaps TRBD1 (5 bases). Germline CDR1 SGHTA, CDR2 FQGNSA. The CDR3 contains 13 residues. Trimming removed 4 bases at V and 0 bases at J, with 6 bases between.

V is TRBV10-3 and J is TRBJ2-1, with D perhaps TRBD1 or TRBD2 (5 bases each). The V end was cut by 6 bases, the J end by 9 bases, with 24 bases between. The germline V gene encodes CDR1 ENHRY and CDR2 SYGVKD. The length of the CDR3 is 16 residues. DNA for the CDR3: TGTGCCATCAGGAAAACGGAGCCGGGACGGTGGGGTGAGCAGTTCTTC. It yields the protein CAIRKTEPGRWGEQFF.

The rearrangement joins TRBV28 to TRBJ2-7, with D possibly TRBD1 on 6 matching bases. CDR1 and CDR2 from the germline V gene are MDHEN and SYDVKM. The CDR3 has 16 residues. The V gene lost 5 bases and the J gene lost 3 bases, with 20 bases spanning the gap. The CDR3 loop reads CASSPRRGKSSYEQYF. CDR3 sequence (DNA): TGTGCCAGCAGTCCTCGCAGGGGCAAATCGAGCTACGAGCAGTACTTC.

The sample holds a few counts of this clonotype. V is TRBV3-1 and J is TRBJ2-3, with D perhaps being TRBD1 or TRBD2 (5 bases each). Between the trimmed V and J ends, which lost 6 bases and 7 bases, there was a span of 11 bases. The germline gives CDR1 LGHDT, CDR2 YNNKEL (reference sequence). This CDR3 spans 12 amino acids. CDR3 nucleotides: TGTGCCAGCAGACTAGTGGGACATACGCAGTATTTT. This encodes CASRLVGHTQYF.